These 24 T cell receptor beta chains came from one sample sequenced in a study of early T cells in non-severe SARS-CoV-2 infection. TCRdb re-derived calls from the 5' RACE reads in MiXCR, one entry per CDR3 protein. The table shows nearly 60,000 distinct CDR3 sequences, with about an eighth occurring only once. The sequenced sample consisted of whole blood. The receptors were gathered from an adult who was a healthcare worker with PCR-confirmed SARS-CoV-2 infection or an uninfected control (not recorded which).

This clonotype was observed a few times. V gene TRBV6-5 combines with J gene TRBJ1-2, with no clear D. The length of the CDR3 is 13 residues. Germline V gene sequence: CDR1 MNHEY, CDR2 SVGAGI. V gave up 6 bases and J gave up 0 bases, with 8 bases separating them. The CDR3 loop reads CASRPLPNYGYTF. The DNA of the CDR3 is TGTGCCAGCAGACCTCTCCCTAACTATGGCTACACCTTC.

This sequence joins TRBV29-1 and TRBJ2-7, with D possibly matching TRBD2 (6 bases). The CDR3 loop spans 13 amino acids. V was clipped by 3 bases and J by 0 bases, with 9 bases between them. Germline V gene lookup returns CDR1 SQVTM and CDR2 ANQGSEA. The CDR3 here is CSVERGASYEQYF. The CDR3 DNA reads TGCAGCGTTGAGCGCGGGGCCTCCTACGAGCAGTACTTC.

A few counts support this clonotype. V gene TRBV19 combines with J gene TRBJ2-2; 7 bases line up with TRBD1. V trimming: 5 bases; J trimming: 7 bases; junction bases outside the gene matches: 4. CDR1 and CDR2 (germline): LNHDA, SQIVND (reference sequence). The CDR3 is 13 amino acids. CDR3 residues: CASSSGGHGELFF. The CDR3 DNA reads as TGTGCCAGTAGTTCAGGGGGTCACGGGGAGCTGTTTTTT.

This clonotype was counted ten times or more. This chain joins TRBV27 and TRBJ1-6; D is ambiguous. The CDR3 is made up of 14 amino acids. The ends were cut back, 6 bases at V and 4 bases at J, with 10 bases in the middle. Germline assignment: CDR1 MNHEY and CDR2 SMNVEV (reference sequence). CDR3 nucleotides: TGTGCCAGCAGATCGACGGCTTATAATTCACCCCTCCACTTT. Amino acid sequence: CASRSTAYNSPLHF.

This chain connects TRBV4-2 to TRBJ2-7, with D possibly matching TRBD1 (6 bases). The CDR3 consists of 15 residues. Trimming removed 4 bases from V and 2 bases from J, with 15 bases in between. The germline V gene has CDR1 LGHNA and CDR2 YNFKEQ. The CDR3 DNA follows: TGTGCCAGCAGCCTGGAAGGGGACACCACCTACGAGCAGTACTTC. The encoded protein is CASSLEGDTTYEQYF.

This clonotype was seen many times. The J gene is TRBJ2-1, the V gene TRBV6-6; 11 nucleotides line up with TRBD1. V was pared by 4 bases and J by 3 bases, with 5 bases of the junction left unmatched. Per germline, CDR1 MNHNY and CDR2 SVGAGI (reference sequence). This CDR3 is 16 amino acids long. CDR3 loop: CASSFTGTGGYNEQFF. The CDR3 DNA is TGTGCCAGCAGTTTTACCGGGACAGGGGGCTACAATGAGCAGTTCTTC.

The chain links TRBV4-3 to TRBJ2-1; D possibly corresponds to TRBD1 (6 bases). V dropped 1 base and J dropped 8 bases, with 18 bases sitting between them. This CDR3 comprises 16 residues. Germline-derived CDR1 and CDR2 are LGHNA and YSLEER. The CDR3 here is CASSQASGMSGDEQFF. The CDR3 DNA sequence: TGCGCCAGCAGCCAAGCGTCCGGGATGTCAGGGGATGAGCAGTTCTTC.

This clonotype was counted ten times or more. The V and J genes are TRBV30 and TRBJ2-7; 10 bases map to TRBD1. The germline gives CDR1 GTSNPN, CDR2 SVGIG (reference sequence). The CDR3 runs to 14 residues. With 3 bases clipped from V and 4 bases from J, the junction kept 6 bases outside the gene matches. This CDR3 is CAWSGQGGPYEQYF. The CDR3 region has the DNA TGTGCCTGGAGCGGACAGGGGGGACCTTACGAGCAGTACTTC.

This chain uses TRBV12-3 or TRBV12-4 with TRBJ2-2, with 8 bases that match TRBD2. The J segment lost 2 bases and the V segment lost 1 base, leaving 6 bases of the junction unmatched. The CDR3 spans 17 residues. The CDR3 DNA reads TGTGCCAGCAGTTTAGGCCAGGCGGGGGGAAACACCGGGGAGCTGTTTTTT. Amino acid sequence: CASSLGQAGGNTGELFF.

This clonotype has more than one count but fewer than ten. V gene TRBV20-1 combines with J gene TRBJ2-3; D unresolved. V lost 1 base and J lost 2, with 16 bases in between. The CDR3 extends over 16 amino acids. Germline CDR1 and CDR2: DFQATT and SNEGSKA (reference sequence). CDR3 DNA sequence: TGCAGTGCTAGAGCCTCATGGTCGGGCCCCACAGATACGCAGTATTTT. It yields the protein CSARASWSGPTDTQYF.

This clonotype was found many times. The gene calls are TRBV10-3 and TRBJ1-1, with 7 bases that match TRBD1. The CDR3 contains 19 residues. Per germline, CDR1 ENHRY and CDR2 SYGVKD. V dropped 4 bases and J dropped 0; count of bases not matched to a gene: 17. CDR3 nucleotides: TGTGCCATCAGTGCAGATCTGACAGGGAGGTTGGAAATGAACACTGAAGCTTTCTTT. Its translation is CAISADLTGRLEMNTEAFF.

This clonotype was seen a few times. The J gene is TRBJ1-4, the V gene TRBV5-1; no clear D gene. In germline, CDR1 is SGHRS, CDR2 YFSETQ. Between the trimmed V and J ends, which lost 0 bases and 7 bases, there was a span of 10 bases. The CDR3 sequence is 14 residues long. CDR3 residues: CASSLVGGIEKLFF. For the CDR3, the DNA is TGCGCCAGCAGCTTGGTTGGAGGGATTGAAAAACTGTTTTTT.

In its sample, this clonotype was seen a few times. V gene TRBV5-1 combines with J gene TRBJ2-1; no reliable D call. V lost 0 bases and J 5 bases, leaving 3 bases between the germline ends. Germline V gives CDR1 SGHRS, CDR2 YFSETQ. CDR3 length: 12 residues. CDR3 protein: CASSLANNEQFF. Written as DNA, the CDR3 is TGCGCCAGCAGCTTGGCCAACAATGAGCAGTTCTTC.

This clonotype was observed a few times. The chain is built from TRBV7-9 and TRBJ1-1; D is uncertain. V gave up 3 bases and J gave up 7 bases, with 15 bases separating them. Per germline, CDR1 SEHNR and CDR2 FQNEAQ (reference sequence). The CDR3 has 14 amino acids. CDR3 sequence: CASSLRREGLEAFF. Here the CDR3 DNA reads TGTGCCAGCAGCTTGCGGAGGGAGGGCCTTGAAGCTTTCTTT.

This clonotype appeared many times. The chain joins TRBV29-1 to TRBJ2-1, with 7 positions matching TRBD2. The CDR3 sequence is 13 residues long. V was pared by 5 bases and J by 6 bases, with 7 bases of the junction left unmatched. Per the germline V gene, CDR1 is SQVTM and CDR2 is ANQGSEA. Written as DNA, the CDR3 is TGCAGCGTTTGGGGGGGGGAACGCAATGAGCAGTTCTTC. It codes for CSVWGGERNEQFF.

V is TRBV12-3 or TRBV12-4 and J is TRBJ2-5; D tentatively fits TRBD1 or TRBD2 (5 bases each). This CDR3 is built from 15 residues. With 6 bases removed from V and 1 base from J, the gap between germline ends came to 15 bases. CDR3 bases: TGTGCCAGCAGCAGCCGGGACGCGCGCCAAGAGACCCAGTACTTC. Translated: CASSSRDARQETQYF.

The CDR3 protein is CASSVAGGDTQYF. Written as DNA, the CDR3 is TGTGCCAGCAGCGTAGCCGGGGGAGATACGCAGTATTTT. The gene calls are TRBV9 and TRBJ2-3; weak D call: TRBD2 (6 bases). The germline V and J ends were trimmed by 0 bases and 5 bases, with 7 bases remaining between them. The CDR3 covers 13 residues. CDR1 and CDR2 from the germline V gene are SGDLS and YYNGEE. The whole variable domain, filled in from reference TRBV9 and TRBJ2-3, reads DSGVTQTPKHLITATGQRVTLRCSPRSGDLSVYWYQQSLDQGLQFLIQYYNGEERAKGNILERFSAQQFPDLHSELNLSSLELGDSALYFCASSVAGGDTQYFGPGTRLTVL.

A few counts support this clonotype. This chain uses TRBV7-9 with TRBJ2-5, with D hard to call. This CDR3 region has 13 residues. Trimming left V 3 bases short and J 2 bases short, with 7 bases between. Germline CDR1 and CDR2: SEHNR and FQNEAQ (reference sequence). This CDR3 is CASSLKLQETQYF. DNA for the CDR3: TGTGCCAGCAGCTTGAAACTACAAGAGACCCAGTACTTC.

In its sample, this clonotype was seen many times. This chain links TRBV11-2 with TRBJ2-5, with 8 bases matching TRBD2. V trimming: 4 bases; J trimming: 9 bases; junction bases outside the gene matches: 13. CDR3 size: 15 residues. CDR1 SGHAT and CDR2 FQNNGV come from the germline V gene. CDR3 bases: TGTGCCAGCAGCTCCCCCCACCAAGCGGGGGAGTCCCAGTACTTC. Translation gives CASSSPHQAGESQYF.

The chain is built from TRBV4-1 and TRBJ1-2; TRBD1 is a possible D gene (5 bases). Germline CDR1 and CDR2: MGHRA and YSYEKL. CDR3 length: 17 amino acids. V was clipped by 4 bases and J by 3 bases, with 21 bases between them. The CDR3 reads CASSPLGLSGRDYGYTF. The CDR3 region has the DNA TGCGCCAGCAGCCCCCTGGGACTGTCGGGGAGGGACTATGGCTACACCTTC.

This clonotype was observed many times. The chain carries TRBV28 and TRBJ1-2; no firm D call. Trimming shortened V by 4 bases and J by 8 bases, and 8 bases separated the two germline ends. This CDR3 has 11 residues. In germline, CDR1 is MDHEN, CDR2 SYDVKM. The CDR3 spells CASSSPAGYTF. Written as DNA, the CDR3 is TGTGCCAGCAGTTCACCAGCGGGCTACACCTTC.

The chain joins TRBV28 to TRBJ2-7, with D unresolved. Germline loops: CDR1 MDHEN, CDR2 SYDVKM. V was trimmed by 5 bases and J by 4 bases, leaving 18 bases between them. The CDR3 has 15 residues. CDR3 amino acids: CASSNSWHSPYEQYF. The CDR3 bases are TGTGCCAGCAGTAACTCGTGGCACTCTCCTTACGAGCAGTACTTC.

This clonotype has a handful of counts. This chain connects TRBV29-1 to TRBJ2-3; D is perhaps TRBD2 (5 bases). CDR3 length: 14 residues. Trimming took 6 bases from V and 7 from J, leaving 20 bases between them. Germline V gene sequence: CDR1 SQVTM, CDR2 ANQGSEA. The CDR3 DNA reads TGCAGCGTCATACCCCCAGCGGTGACCTATACGCAGTATTTT. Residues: CSVIPPAVTYTQYF.

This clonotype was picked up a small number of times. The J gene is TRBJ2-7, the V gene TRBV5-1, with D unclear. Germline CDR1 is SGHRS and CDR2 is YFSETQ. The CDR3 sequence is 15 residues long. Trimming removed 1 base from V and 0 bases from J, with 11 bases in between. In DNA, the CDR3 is TGCGCCAGCAGCTTGACAGATCCGAGCTCCTACGAGCAGTACTTC. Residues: CASSLTDPSSYEQYF.